This T cell receptor (beta chain) was sequenced for a study of blood T cell repertoires in COVID-19. Study-level background: COVID-19 samples collected from the United States, Italy and Spain covered acute and convalescent phases. PBMCs, B-cell-depleted T cells, or T cells were the source of the cDNA or gDNA that made up the material.

The CDR3 is made up of 15 amino acids. V was pared by 2 bases and J by 6 bases, with 7 bases of the junction left unmatched. From germline, CDR1 is SGHRS and CDR2 YFSETQ. Authors' analysis steps: Reference gene primers were amplified, and this amplification served to estimate nucleated cell counts. Repertoires were generated with immunoSEQ multiplex PCR, while TCRdb's copy carries only in-frame clones and drops some. V, J and clone size reflect that table, while D and trimming were determined from the DNA. The repertoire holds over 55,000 clones, with 65% to 90% as singletons. Seattle cases were enrolled at active infection and followed longitudinally.

The chain combines TRBV5-1 with TRBJ2-7; 11 nucleotides agree with TRBD2. The origin of this receptor is a man aged 45-65 years with COVID-19, enrolled during active disease. The specimen was peripheral blood. The CDR3 nucleotides are TGCGCCAGCAGCTTTTTGACTAGCGGGATTCGCGAGCAGTACTTC. Amino acid sequence: CASSFLTSGIREQYF. Full variable domain (rest looked up from reference TRBV5-1 and TRBJ2-7): KAGVTQTPRYLIKTRGQQVTLSCSPISGHRSVSWYQQTPGQGLQFLFEYFSETQRNKGNFPGRFSGRQFSNSRSEMNVSTLELGDSALYLCASSFLTSGIREQYFGPGTRLTVT.